These 14 T cell receptor beta chains originate from one sample sequenced in a study of cytomegalovirus exposure and HLA in healthy donors. 60 Vbeta and 13 Jbeta primers were used in PCR. Libraries were prepared by immunoSEQ multiplex PCR; TCRdb keeps only in-frame clonotypes and omits some of them. Of fewer than 250,000 clones detected, roughly four fifths appear once; the ten largest clones hold around 0.2%. What was sequenced was PBMCs. The receptors stem from a girl under 10 years old in good health and CMV-seronegative.

The chain couples TRBV11-2 to TRBJ2-1; D remains unclear. The germline V gene has CDR1 SGHAT and CDR2 FQNNGV. The CDR3 covers 14 residues. Trimming took off 3 bases at V and 0 bases at J, with 6 bases between the two ends. CDR3 sequence (DNA): TGTGCCAGCAGCTTCAGAGGCTCCTACAATGAGCAGTTCTTC. Translation: CASSFRGSYNEQFF. Combining the CDR3 with reference TRBV11-2 and TRBJ2-1 gives the whole variable domain EAGVAQSPRYKIIEKRQSVAFWCNPISGHATLYWYQQILGQGPKLLIQFQNNGVVDDSQLPKDRFSAERLKGVDSTLKIQPAKLEDSAVYLCASSFRGSYNEQFFGPGTRLTVL.

The V call is TRBV4-1, the J call TRBJ2-2; D gene unclear. V lost 3 bases and J lost 6, with 14 bases in between. The germline V gene has CDR1 MGHRA and CDR2 YSYEKL. The CDR3 contains 15 residues. The CDR3 nucleotides are TGCGCCAGCAGCCACCCCACCGGGTTTCCCGGGGAGCTGTTTTTT. Its protein is CASSHPTGFPGELFF.

This clone was found a few times. The chain couples TRBV6-5 to TRBJ2-7; 7 bases match TRBD1. The CDR3 length is 14 residues. V shed 6 bases, J shed 3 bases, and the junction held 8 bases outside the gene matches. Germline CDR1 MNHEY, CDR2 SVGAGI. The CDR3 bases are TGTGCCAGCAGCGAGGGACAGACTTTCTACGAGCAGTACTTC. It encodes CASSEGQTFYEQYF.

This chain uses TRBV19 with TRBJ2-7; tentative D call: TRBD2 (6 bases). Deletions cut 5 bases from V and 6 bases from J, with 20 bases between. CDR3 length equals 15 residues. The germline V gene has CDR1 LNHDA and CDR2 SQIVND (reference sequence). CDR3 residues: CASSRLGLQSSEQYF. The CDR3, as DNA: TGTGCCAGTAGTCGGTTGGGACTGCAATCCAGCGAGCAGTACTTC.

The V call is TRBV27, the J call TRBJ2-7; 9 bases align to TRBD2. Germline V gives CDR1 MNHEY, CDR2 SMNVEV (reference sequence). V trimming: 4 bases; J trimming: 2 bases; junction bases outside the gene matches: 3. The CDR3 is 14 amino acids. The CDR3 DNA sequence: TGTGCCAGCAGTTATAGCGGGGGAACCTACGAGCAGTACTTC. This gives the protein CASSYSGGTYEQYF.

This chain uses TRBV27 with TRBJ2-1; the D is unclear. Germline-derived CDR1 and CDR2 are MNHEY and SMNVEV (reference sequence). V was shortened by 6 bases and J by 0 bases, with 15 bases between the two germline ends. This CDR3 region has 16 residues. CDR3 region: CASRRETLSSYNEQFF. The CDR3 DNA reads TGTGCCAGCAGGCGAGAGACTCTGAGCTCCTACAATGAGCAGTTCTTC.

The chain joins TRBV27 to TRBJ2-1; 11 positions match TRBD2. Looked up from germline, CDR1 is MNHEY and CDR2 is SMNVEV (reference sequence). This CDR3 has 16 amino acids. J gave up 4 bases and V 5 bases, and 7 bases lay outside the gene matches. The CDR3 DNA reads TGTGCCAGCAGTCCAGTAGCGGGAGGGCCGTACAATGAGCAGTTCTTC. This codes for CASSPVAGGPYNEQFF.

CDR3 protein: CASSSGDFSTDTQYF. The CDR3 DNA is TGTGCCAGCAGCTCGGGGGACTTTAGCACAGATACGCAGTATTTT. The chain couples TRBV13 to TRBJ2-3; the D gene is possibly TRBD2 (6 bases). Germline V gives CDR1 PRHDT, CDR2 FYEKMQ (reference sequence). The CDR3 spans 15 residues. V was clipped by 4 bases and J by 0 bases, with 11 bases between them.

This clone has a handful of counts. V and J are TRBV5-4 and TRBJ1-2; 9 bases agree with TRBD1. The CDR3 covers 14 residues. From germline, CDR1 is SGHNT and CDR2 YYREEE (reference sequence). The V gene end was trimmed by 4 bases and the J gene end by 4 bases; junction bases not matched to a gene: 5. In DNA form, the CDR3 reads TGTGCCAGCAGCCCGGACAGGGGCCTCTATGGCTACACCTTC. Its protein product is CASSPDRGLYGYTF. The whole variable domain, filled in from reference TRBV5-4 and TRBJ1-2, reads ETGVTQSPTHLIKTRGQQVTLRCSSQSGHNTVSWYQQALGQGPQFIFQYYREEENGRGNFPPRFSGLQFPNYSSELNVNALELDDSALYLCASSPDRGLYGYTFGSGTRLTVV.

This rearrangement joins TRBV16 to TRBJ1-4, with 8 bases lining up with TRBD1. This CDR3 has 14 amino acids. The J segment lost 7 bases and the V segment lost 4 bases, leaving 5 bases of the junction unmatched. Germline V gene data show CDR1 as KGHSY and CDR2 as FQNENV. CDR3 DNA sequence: TGTGCCAGCAGCCCGGGACAGGTGCGTGAAAAACTGTTTTTT. It specifies CASSPGQVREKLFF.

The chain recombines TRBV29-1 with TRBJ2-2, with D perhaps TRBD1 (6 bases). The length of the CDR3 is 12 residues. Germline assignment: CDR1 SQVTM and CDR2 ANQGSEA. With 4 bases removed from V and 6 bases from J, the gap between germline ends came to 9 bases. As DNA, the CDR3 is TGCAGCGTTGTACCAGGGGCCGGGGAGCTGTTTTTT. This translates into CSVVPGAGELFF.

This rearrangement joins TRBV2 to TRBJ1-2; TRBD1 matches at 10 bases. V gave up 6 bases and J gave up 3 bases; unmatched junction bases: 10. The CDR3 length is 16 residues. CDR1 SNHLY and CDR2 FYNNEI come from the germline V gene. CDR3 nucleotides: TGTGCCAGCAGACATAGGATGACAGGGGGCCACTATGGCTACACCTTC. Protein product: CASRHRMTGGHYGYTF.

V usage is TRBV29-1 and J usage is TRBJ2-1; D is possibly TRBD2 (5 bases). CDR1 is SQVTM and CDR2 is ANQGSEA in the germline V gene. CDR3 length: 12 amino acids. The CDR3 DNA sequence: TGCGGTTGCTCCCTCGGGGTAAATGAGCAGTTCTTC. Translated: CGCSLGVNEQFF.

Only a few counts were recorded for this clone. V and J are TRBV18 and TRBJ2-5; D remains ambiguous. Trimming cost V 3 bases and J 2 bases, with 7 bases left between them. There are 13 residues in the CDR3. Germline V gives CDR1 KGHSH, CDR2 LQKENI. This CDR3 reads CASSPRGQETQYF. CDR3 nucleotides: TGTGCCAGCTCACCGAGAGGACAAGAGACCCAGTACTTC.